The clone carrying this T cell receptor beta chain occurred a few times. The CDR3 runs 13 residues. CDR1 and CDR2 from the germline V gene are MNHNS and SASEGT. V was pared by 6 bases and J by 5 bases, with 6 bases of the junction left unmatched. Both 60 Vbeta primers and 13 Jbeta primers went into the PCR. Clones were read by immunoSEQ multiplex PCR, and TCRdb kept only the in-frame ones, dropping some. The top ten clones hold 9% to 10% of a sample with about 67,000 clones, around four fifths of them seen once. This entry comes from a study of cytomegalovirus exposure and HLA in healthy donors. The specimen was PBMCs. V usage is TRBV6-1 and J usage is TRBJ1-2; TRBD1 aligns across 7 bases. This TCR was recovered from a man in his forties or fifties in good health and CMV-seronegative. The chain's CDR3 is CASSLTGVYGYTF. For the CDR3, the DNA is TGTGCCAGCAGCCTCACAGGGGTATATGGCTACACCTTC.